This T cell receptor beta chain came from a study of neurological immune-mediated disorders. One entry per CDR3 protein, called by TCRdb with MiXCR from the 5' RACE reads. The sample has some 66,000 distinct CDR3 sequences, around 3% seen once. There are many counts of this clonotype. Antigen specificity is unknown. From germline, CDR1 is SGHRS and CDR2 YFSETQ. V lost 0 bases and J 2 bases, leaving 8 bases between the germline ends. This CDR3 region has 14 residues. General observations from the study: None of the CDR3 amino acid sequences of expanded clones were shared across subjects, and this suggested private repertoires in all groups.

The chain carries TRBV5-1 and TRBJ1-2; D is undetermined. Sequencing input: PBMCs. The TCR was taken from a man aged 35-49 years with multiple sclerosis. CDR3 protein: CASSLVDENYGYTF. Here the CDR3 DNA reads TGCGCCAGCAGCTTGGTGGATGAGAACTATGGCTACACCTTC.